This is a list of T cell receptor beta chains from one sample in a study of blood T cell repertoires in COVID-19. Repertoires were generated with immunoSEQ multiplex PCR, while TCRdb's copy carries only in-frame clones and drops some. The data hold some 220,000 clones, with 70% to 90% observed a single time. The sequenced sample was peripheral blood. The receptors here all came from a human donor in a cohort sampled during active COVID-19. The conserved cysteine and the conserved F or W are not part of the CDR3 here. D genes are given only for firm matches. Only part of the rows carry a size: once, few, many, or a class if the clone is expanded.

ASSIRTSGGVDFDEQF,TRBV19,once,TRBD2
ASSDLVGYNEQF,TRBV2,-,-
ASSQEVRTYEQY,TRBV3-1/TRBV3-2,-,-
ASSLGQRNSALH,TRBV7-3,-,TRBD1
ASSYRTGGAYEQY,TRBV6-2/TRBV6-3,-,TRBD1
ASSLGFGNTIY,TRBV12-3/TRBV12-4,-,-
ASSQGWAPNQPQH,TRBV3-1/TRBV3-2,-,-
ASSKAGGITGELF,TRBV19,-,-
ASSQGGLAGSAWETQY,TRBV4-1,once,TRBD2
ASRLTGTGGAGYT,TRBV6-5,-,TRBD1
ASSLEIREKLF,TRBV11-2,-,-
RGDSQETQY,TRBV20-1,-,-
ASSRASGGEETQY,TRBV4-2,once,TRBD2
ASSPPHDRGTDTQY,TRBV28,-,TRBD1
ASSFVNSPLH,TRBV7-3,-,-
ASSLREGGTDTQY,TRBV7-9,-,-
ASSLRGGGSYYNEQF,TRBV19,many,-
ASSQGTGEIGELF,TRBV3-1/TRBV3-2,-,TRBD1
ASSQGAPAVHEKLF,TRBV3-1/TRBV3-2,-,-
ASSVTSANTGELF,TRBV25-1,-,-
ATSDSRVTGETQY,TRBV24-1,-,-
ASSYDQTSGGSHEQY,TRBV6-2/TRBV6-3,-,TRBD2
ASSWRGGNEQY,TRBV6-5,-,-
ASRLEWSETQY,TRBV3-1/TRBV3-2,-,-
ASRRSGANEQF,TRBV11-3,once,-
ASSLRGSNTGELF,TRBV27,-,-
ASSRGGARDQPQH,TRBV19,-,-
ASSQGGGWDRGHSDQPQH,TRBV3-1/TRBV3-2,-,TRBD1
ATSRDLKGGGETQY,TRBV15,few,-
ASSISGTGGQPQH,TRBV19,-,TRBD1
ASSQRGGDTQY,TRBV3-1/TRBV3-2,-,-
ASSSQTGGNTEAF,TRBV5-6,-,TRBD1
ASSSSSPTLWYEQY,TRBV27,-,-
ASSQTRVSGEQY,TRBV4-3,-,-
ASSDRTGGHTGELF,TRBV19,-,-
ATSGGWQGNPDTQY,TRBV24-1,-,-
ASSEVGSWETQY,TRBV19,-,-
ATSDTMAGGGTTDTQY,TRBV24-1,-,TRBD2
ASSPRDRGTLEQY,TRBV13,-,TRBD1
ASSSTPSYEQY,TRBV28,few,-
SVLQGGSGEAF,TRBV29-1,once,TRBD1
ASRRGVAKNIQY,TRBV6-5,-,TRBD2
ASSLVTSTNEKLF,TRBV5-6,once,-
ASSLSDREEGYT,TRBV6-4,few,TRBD1
ASSVVRGETQY,TRBV9,-,-
ASRYPVGGSGTQY,TRBV6-5,-,-
ASSSNALGQGLEKLF,TRBV5-5,-,TRBD1
ASSQAAGGFNEQY,TRBV4-2,-,TRBD2
ASSDHRDYEQY,TRBV6-4,-,-
ASSQDLGQASYEQY,TRBV3-1/TRBV3-2,few,-